The source of this T cell receptor (beta chain) is a study of blood T cell repertoires in COVID-19. The wider study: Sources were T cells, B-cell-depleted T cells, or PBMCs; the material itself was cDNA or gDNA.

Original processing methods: Amplifying reference gene primers gave estimates of nucleated cell counts. Produced via immunoSEQ multiplex PCR; TCRdb's table is partial and in-frame only. V, J and clone size derive from that table, while D and trimming were established from the DNA sequence. The repertoire holds about 270,000 clones, 80% to 90% seen once, with about 12% in the top ten. Trimming removed 4 bases from V and 4 bases from J, with 16 bases in between. This CDR3 is built from 15 residues. Germline CDR1 and CDR2: SNHLY and FYNNEI. Patients of the Seattle cohort, enrolled during active infection, were followed longitudinally.

The sample comprised peripheral blood. This chain links TRBV2 with TRBJ1-2, with D possibly TRBD1 on 6 matching bases. The TCR sequence derives from a woman aged 25 to 39 with COVID-19, enrolled during active disease. The CDR3 reads CASSANRDIGYGYTF. CDR3 nucleotide sequence: TGTGCCAGCAGTGCTAACAGGGATATAGGCTATGGCTACACCTTC.